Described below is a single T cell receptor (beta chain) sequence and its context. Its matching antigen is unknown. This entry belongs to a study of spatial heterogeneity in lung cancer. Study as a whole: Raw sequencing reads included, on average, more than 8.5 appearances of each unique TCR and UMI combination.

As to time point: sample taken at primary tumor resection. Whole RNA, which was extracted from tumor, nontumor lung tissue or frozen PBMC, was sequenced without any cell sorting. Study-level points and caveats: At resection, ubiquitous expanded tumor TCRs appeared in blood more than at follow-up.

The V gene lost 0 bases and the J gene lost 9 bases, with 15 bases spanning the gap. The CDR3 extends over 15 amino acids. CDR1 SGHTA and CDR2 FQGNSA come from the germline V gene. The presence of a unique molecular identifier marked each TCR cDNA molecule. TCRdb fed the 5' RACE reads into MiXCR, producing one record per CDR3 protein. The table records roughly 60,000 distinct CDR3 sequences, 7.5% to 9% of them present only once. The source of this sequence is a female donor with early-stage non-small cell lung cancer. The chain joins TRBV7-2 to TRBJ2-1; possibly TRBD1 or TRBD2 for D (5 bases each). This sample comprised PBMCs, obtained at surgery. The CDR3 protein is CASSLALGPTSEQFF. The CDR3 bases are TGTGCCAGCAGCTTAGCTCTGGGACCTACAAGTGAGCAGTTCTTC.